This T cell receptor (beta chain) was obtained from a study of post-analysis software for immune sequencing data. Study-wide results and caveats: Comparison with controls showed significantly lower normalized Chao1 diversity in multiple sclerosis patients. The study found TRBV5-6, TRBV5-1 and TRBV20-1 among 4 or 5 TRBV segments more frequent in patients than controls. F measure clustering grouped samples strongly by preparation batch.

V lost 3 bases and J lost 2, with 14 bases in between. The CDR3 runs 14 residues. Germline CDR1 reads DFQATT; CDR2 reads SNEGSKA (reference sequence). The TCR beta cDNA libraries carried unique molecular identifiers. TCRdb re-called the PCR reads with MiXCR, one entry per CDR3 protein. Among over 150,000 distinct CDR3 sequences, about 32% were seen once, and the ten largest hold over 1.2%. About this clonotype: Antigen unknown.

This rearrangement joins TRBV20-1 to TRBJ2-7; TRBD2 is a possible D gene (6 bases). The sequenced material came from blood. The sequence came from a girl under 18 with multiple sclerosis. The CDR3 reads CSASRRVGPYEQYF. CDR3 bases: TGCAGTGCTAGTAGGAGGGTAGGACCCTACGAGCAGTACTTC.